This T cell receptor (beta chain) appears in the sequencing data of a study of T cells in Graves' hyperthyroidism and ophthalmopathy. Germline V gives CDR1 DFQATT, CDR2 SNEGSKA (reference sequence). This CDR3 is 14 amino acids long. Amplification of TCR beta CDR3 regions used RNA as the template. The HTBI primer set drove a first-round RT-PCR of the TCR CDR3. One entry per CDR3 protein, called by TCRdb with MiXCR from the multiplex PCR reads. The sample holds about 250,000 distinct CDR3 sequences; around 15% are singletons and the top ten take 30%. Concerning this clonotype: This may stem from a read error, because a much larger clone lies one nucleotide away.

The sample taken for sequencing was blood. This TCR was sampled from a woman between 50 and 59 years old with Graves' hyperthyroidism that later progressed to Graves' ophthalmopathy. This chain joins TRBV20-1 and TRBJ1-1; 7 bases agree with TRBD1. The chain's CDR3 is CSAAGDSGGSEALF. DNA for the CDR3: TGCAGTGCAGCCGGGGACAGCGGGGGGAGTGAAGCTCTCTTT.